What follows are 28 T cell receptor beta chains derived from one specimen sequenced in a study of T cell responses to AZD1222 COVID-19 vaccine. Method: immunoSEQ multiplex PCR; TCRdb's copy keeps in-frame clones and lacks some. The data hold about 150,000 clones, with roughly 90% observed a single time. The sequencing here drew on peripheral blood, taken on day 0 of AZD1222 vaccination. The receptors here all came from an adult in good health.

The chain is built from TRBV19 and TRBJ1-3; 9 bases align to TRBD1. Germline CDR1 reads LNHDA; CDR2 reads SQIVND (reference sequence). Trimming took 4 bases from V and 3 from J; bases not matched to a gene: 7. CDR3 size: 16 residues. The CDR3 loop reads CASSTGTGQVGNTIYF. In DNA form, the CDR3 reads TGTGCCAGTAGTACCGGGACAGGGCAGGTTGGAAACACCATATATTTT.

This clone appeared once. This sequence joins TRBV19 and TRBJ1-2; the D gene is possibly TRBD1 (5 bases). V was shortened by 5 bases and J by 6 bases, with 16 bases between the two germline ends. Germline V lookup: CDR1 LNHDA, CDR2 SQIVND (reference sequence). The CDR3 is 14 amino acids. The CDR3 bases are TGTGCCAGTAGTCTGAGGGGTATTGGGGATGGCTACACCTTC. It codes for CASSLRGIGDGYTF.

The V and J genes are TRBV5-1 and TRBJ2-2, with a weak D call TRBD2 (5 bases). V was clipped by 0 bases and J by 3 bases, with 9 bases between them. The CDR3 sequence is 15 residues long. Germline V lookup: CDR1 SGHRS, CDR2 YFSETQ. The CDR3 DNA follows: TGCGCCAGCAGCTTGGTTGCTAGCTACACCGGGGAGCTGTTTTTT. Encoded protein: CASSLVASYTGELFF.

The rearrangement uses TRBV24-1 and TRBJ2-7; D may match TRBD1 or TRBD2 (6 bases each). Germline V lookup: CDR1 KGHDR, CDR2 SFDVKD. There are 14 residues in the CDR3. V was cut by 7 bases and J by 4 bases, with 16 bases left in between. CDR3 protein: CATRGGGPLYEQYF. The DNA of the CDR3 is TGTGCCACCAGAGGAGGGGGGCCTTTATACGAGCAGTACTTC.

The chain combines TRBV16 with TRBJ1-1; D is perhaps TRBD1 (6 bases). Trimming left V 1 base short and J 3 bases short, with 18 bases between. The germline gives CDR1 KGHSY, CDR2 FQNENV. There are 17 residues in the CDR3. CDR3 protein: CASSQWAGGTGHTEAFF. In DNA, the CDR3 is TGTGCCAGCAGCCAATGGGCCGGCGGCACAGGGCACACTGAAGCTTTCTTT.

This clone was detected only a few times. V gene TRBV30 combines with J gene TRBJ1-6; TRBD1 agrees at 9 bases. Germline values: CDR1 GTSNPN, CDR2 SVGIG (reference sequence). V was clipped by 0 bases and J by 10 bases; unmatched bases: 4. This CDR3 region has 14 residues. For the CDR3, the DNA is TGTGCCTGGAGTGTACAGGGACAGGGATCACCCCTCCACTTT. Translated, it gives CAWSVQGQGSPLHF.

In regard to this clone: A read error may account for a junction end that differs from germline. This chain joins TRBV28 and TRBJ2-2; D remains unclear. Germline assignment: CDR1 MDHEN and CDR2 SYDVKM. The CDR3 sequence is 13 residues long. CDR3 nucleotides: TGTGCCAGCAGGGGTACAGCCTCCGGAGAGCTGTTTTTT. Its protein is CASRGTASGELFF.

This sequence joins TRBV27 and TRBJ2-3; D ambiguous. V was shortened by 8 bases and J by 1 base, with 10 bases between the two germline ends. Germline V gene lookup returns CDR1 MNHEY and CDR2 SMNVEV (reference sequence). The CDR3 is 13 residues long. CDR3 nucleotides: TGTGCCAGCGGGATCCCTGGCACAGATACGCAGTATTTT. Amino acid sequence: CASGIPGTDTQYF.

The rearrangement joins TRBV20-1 to TRBJ2-3; D is perhaps TRBD2 (5 bases). V lost 3 bases and J 6 bases, leaving 7 bases between the germline ends. This CDR3 region has 11 residues. CDR1 is DFQATT and CDR2 is SNEGSKA in the germline V gene (reference sequence). Here the CDR3 reads CSARGVDTQYF. In DNA form, the CDR3 reads TGCAGTGCTAGGGGAGTTGATACGCAGTATTTT.

The chain links TRBV18 to TRBJ1-1, with a weak D call TRBD1 (5 bases). Germline V gene data show CDR1 as KGHSH and CDR2 as LQKENI. Deletions cut 2 bases from V and 2 bases from J, with 12 bases between. CDR3 length equals 15 residues. Here the CDR3 reads CASSPSSGINTEAFF. CDR3 bases: TGTGCCAGCTCACCATCGTCAGGGATAAACACTGAAGCTTTCTTT.

This chain uses TRBV3-1 (or the pseudogene TRBV3-2) with TRBJ1-1; 11 positions match TRBD1. The V and J ends lost 3 bases and 6 bases, in that order; junction bases with no gene match: 9. The CDR3 consists of 16 residues. Germline V CDR1 and CDR2: LGHDT, YNNKEL (reference sequence). In DNA form, the CDR3 reads TGTGCCAGCAGCCAGGGACAGGGGGACATACGGCCTGAAGCTTTCTTT. This translates into CASSQGQGDIRPEAFF.

This chain's CDR3 is CASSRAQETQYF. In DNA, the CDR3 is TGCGCCAGCAGCAGGGCCCAAGAGACCCAGTACTTC. This rearrangement joins TRBV5-1 to TRBJ2-5; no clear D gene. This CDR3 has 12 amino acids. V lost 4 bases, J lost 1 base, and 5 bases lay in between. Germline V gene data show CDR1 as SGHRS and CDR2 as YFSETQ.

The rearrangement uses TRBV1 and TRBJ2-7; the table's D gene call, TRBD2, was not cross checked with the DNA. TRBV1 is a pseudogene segment. This CDR3 contains 16 residues. CDR3 residues: CTSSQDSLAGNYEQYF. CDR3 nucleotide sequence: TGCACCAGCAGCCAAGACAGTCTAGCGGGAAACTACGAGCAGTACTTC.

The genes are TRBV7-2 and TRBJ2-1; D gene ambiguous. The CDR3 has 13 residues. V was shortened by 4 bases and J by 4 bases, with 8 bases between the two germline ends. The germline V gene encodes CDR1 SGHTA and CDR2 FQGNSA. The CDR3 nucleotides are TGTGCCAGCAGCTGGACCGGGTACAATGAGCAGTTCTTC. Translation: CASSWTGYNEQFF.

The chain recombines TRBV11-3 with TRBJ1-1; 8 bases are a match to TRBD1. The J segment lost 5 bases and the V segment lost 3 bases, leaving 8 bases of the junction unmatched. Germline lookup yields CDR1 SGHNT and CDR2 YENEEA. This CDR3 comprises 15 residues. This CDR3 is CASSLAQGARTEAFF. The CDR3 DNA sequence: TGTGCCAGCAGCTTGGCTCAGGGGGCTAGGACTGAAGCTTTCTTT.

The chain has TRBV27 and TRBJ2-1; D is perhaps TRBD1 (5 bases). The CDR3 is 11 amino acids. The ends were cut back, 8 bases at V and 9 bases at J, with 11 bases in the middle. CDR1 and CDR2 (germline): MNHEY, SMNVEV (reference sequence). The CDR3 loop is CASHRFGEQFF. The CDR3, as DNA: TGTGCCAGCCACAGGTTTGGTGAGCAGTTCTTC.

The chain employs TRBV6-6 and TRBJ1-6, with a tentative D call TRBD1 (6 bases). Germline values: CDR1 MNHNY, CDR2 SVGAGI (reference sequence). Trimming took 6 bases from V and 8 from J, leaving 17 bases between them. The CDR3 sequence is 15 residues long. The CDR3 protein is CASRPGQTLDSPLHF. In DNA form, the CDR3 reads TGTGCCAGCAGGCCCGGACAGACCTTGGATTCACCCCTCCACTTT.

J is TRBJ2-2 and V is TRBV5-1; TRBD1 matches 7 bases. CDR3 length: 14 residues. The V and J ends lost 0 bases and 4 bases, in that order; junction bases with no gene match: 0. CDR1 and CDR2 from the germline V gene are SGHRS and YFSETQ. The CDR3 here is CASSLGQGTGELFF. The DNA of the CDR3 is TGCGCCAGCAGCTTGGGACAGGGCACCGGGGAGCTGTTTTTT.

J is TRBJ1-1 and V is TRBV7-6; 7 bases match TRBD1. The V and J ends lost 5 bases and 0 bases, in that order; junction bases with no gene match: 9. This CDR3 is 16 amino acids long. Germline V gene lookup returns CDR1 SGHVS and CDR2 FNYEAQ. As DNA, the CDR3 is TGTGCCAGCAGCAAACGACAGGGTACGATGAACACTGAAGCTTTCTTT. This encodes CASSKRQGTMNTEAFF.

The chain carries TRBV9 and TRBJ2-3, with 11 bases identical to TRBD2. CDR3 length: 21 residues. Germline-derived CDR1 and CDR2 are SGDLS and YYNGEE. V lost 4 bases, J lost 2 bases, and 21 bases stayed unmatched. CDR3 amino acids: CASSLLYSGSGTSGPTDTQYF. The CDR3 DNA follows: TGTGCCAGCAGCCTTCTCTACTCAGGGTCCGGGACTAGCGGACCCACAGATACGCAGTATTTT.

This chain uses TRBV27 with TRBJ1-6; the D is unclear. The CDR3 contains 15 residues. V lost 5 bases and J 2 bases, leaving 10 bases between the germline ends. CDR1 is MNHEY, CDR2 SMNVEV, per germline (reference sequence). The CDR3 here is CASSGWSTYNSPLHF. CDR3 nucleotide sequence: TGTGCCAGCAGTGGCTGGTCGACCTATAATTCACCCCTCCACTTT.

V and J are TRBV13 and TRBJ2-3; 12 nucleotides match TRBD2. The CDR3 consists of 16 residues. Trimming at V came to 2 bases and at J to 5 bases, leaving 5 bases not matched to a gene. Germline V gene lookup returns CDR1 PRHDT and CDR2 FYEKMQ (reference sequence). DNA for the CDR3: TGTGCCAGCAGCTTAAGGCTAGCGGGAGGGGGAGATACGCAGTATTTT. This translates into CASSLRLAGGGDTQYF.

This rearrangement joins TRBV27 to TRBJ1-5; D may be TRBD1 (5 bases). The CDR3 contains 19 residues. The germline V gene has CDR1 MNHEY and CDR2 SMNVEV (reference sequence). V dropped 1 base and J dropped 6 bases, with 25 bases sitting between them. The CDR3 coding sequence is TGTGCCAGCAGTTTATATGGCGGGCGTGGGGGGAGATCAGGTCAGCCCCAGCATTTT. Encoded protein: CASSLYGGRGGRSGQPQHF.

The chain is built from TRBV11-3 and TRBJ2-3; D gene uncertain. This CDR3 contains 16 residues. V was clipped by 2 bases and J by 3 bases, with 15 bases between them. Per germline, CDR1 SGHNT and CDR2 YENEEA. As DNA, the CDR3 is TGTGCCAGCAGCTTATTTCGTGGTCTCCCTACAGATACGCAGTATTTT. Encoded protein: CASSLFRGLPTDTQYF.

This clone was seen a single time. The gene calls are TRBV4-2 and TRBJ2-3; D tentatively reads TRBD1 or TRBD2 (6 bases each). The germline V and J ends were trimmed by 1 base and 6 bases, with 20 bases remaining between them. The length of the CDR3 is 17 residues. In germline, CDR1 is LGHNA, CDR2 YNFKEQ. The CDR3 region is CASSQGPAGQKGDTQYF. CDR3 bases: TGTGCCAGCAGCCAAGGACCTGCGGGACAAAAGGGGGATACGCAGTATTTT.

The chain couples TRBV19 to TRBJ2-4; 10 bases align to TRBD1. The CDR3 sequence is 16 residues long. After removal of 1 base from V and 6 bases from J, the junction contained 6 bases not matched to a gene. Germline CDR1 LNHDA, CDR2 SQIVND (reference sequence). The CDR3, as DNA: TGTGCCAGTAGTATAGTCCCGGGACAGGGGTCAAACATTCAGTACTTC. Its translation is CASSIVPGQGSNIQYF. The variable domain in full, with the rest retrieved from reference TRBV19 and TRBJ2-4, is DGGITQSPKYLFRKEGQNVTLSCEQNLNHDAMYWYRQDPGQGLRLIYYSQIVNDFQKGDIAEGYSVSREKKESFPLTVTSAQKNPTAFYLCASSIVPGQGSNIQYFGAGTRLSVL.

The rearrangement links TRBV7-3 to TRBJ2-1; D uncertain. From germline, CDR1 is SGHTA and CDR2 FQGTGA. The CDR3 totals 14 residues. Trimming stripped 4 bases from V and 5 bases from J, with 12 bases between. CDR3: CASSSTGQNNEQFF. The CDR3 nucleotides read TGTGCCAGCAGCTCAACTGGGCAGAACAATGAGCAGTTCTTC.

This clone appeared once. This chain connects TRBV10-2 to TRBJ2-2; perhaps TRBD2 as D (5 bases). Trimming took 3 bases from V and 7 from J, leaving 18 bases between them. Germline V gene lookup returns CDR1 WSHSY and CDR2 SAAADI. CDR3 size: 16 residues. The CDR3 here is CASSEWRAQRVGELFF. The CDR3 bases are TGCGCCAGCAGTGAATGGCGGGCCCAGCGTGTCGGGGAGCTGTTTTTT.